These 29 T cell receptor beta chains originate from one sample sequenced in a study of blood T cell repertoires in COVID-19. Repertoires were generated with immunoSEQ multiplex PCR, while TCRdb's copy carries only in-frame clones and drops some. The sample records around 140,000 clones, over 80% being singletons. The sample taken for sequencing was peripheral blood. The origin of the receptors is a woman aged 50 to 65 with acute or convalescent COVID-19.

The J gene is TRBJ1-1, the V gene TRBV5-4, with a tentative D call TRBD1 (6 bases). V lost 2 bases and J lost 8, with 13 bases in between. Germline V gene sequence: CDR1 SGHNT, CDR2 YYREEE (reference sequence). The CDR3 extends over 13 amino acids. The DNA of the CDR3 is TGTGCCAGCAGCTTAGGTGAGGGGGGGGAAGCTTTCTTT. Amino acids: CASSLGEGGEAFF.

This rearrangement joins TRBV10-3 to TRBJ1-1; the match to TRBD1 covers 8 bases. Germline V gene sequence: CDR1 ENHRY, CDR2 SYGVKD. This CDR3 has 14 amino acids. Losses at the gene ends were 5 bases for V and 0 bases for J; bases not matched to a gene: 2. The CDR3 DNA reads as TGTGCCATCAGTCCCAGGGGGCTGAACACTGAAGCTTTCTTT. Translated: CAISPRGLNTEAFF.

The genes are TRBV7-9 and TRBJ1-1; tentatively, D is TRBD1 (6 bases). The germline V gene has CDR1 SEHNR and CDR2 FQNEAQ (reference sequence). Trimming stripped 5 bases from V and 3 bases from J, with 16 bases between. There are 15 residues in the CDR3. The CDR3 is CASSRGEGGYTEAFF. CDR3 nucleotide sequence: TGTGCCAGCAGCCGCGGAGAGGGGGGGTACACTGAAGCTTTCTTT.

The chain joins TRBV28 to TRBJ1-1; D uncertain. There are 11 residues in the CDR3. V was shortened by 10 bases and J by 0 bases, with 6 bases between the two germline ends. Germline V gives CDR1 MDHEN, CDR2 SYDVKM. This CDR3 reads CATELNTEAFF. Here the CDR3 DNA reads TGTGCCACCGAGTTGAACACTGAAGCTTTCTTT.

This chain links TRBV7-8 with TRBJ2-1; 12 bases fit TRBD2. Trimming took 5 bases from V and 6 from J; bases not matched to a gene: 5. The CDR3 has 15 amino acids. Looked up from germline, CDR1 is SGHVS and CDR2 is FQNEAQ. The CDR3 sequence is CASSQTSGGGNEQFF. The CDR3 bases are TGTGCCAGCAGCCAGACTAGCGGGGGAGGCAATGAGCAGTTCTTC. The full variable domain, with the rest looked up from reference TRBV7-8 and TRBJ2-1, is GAGVSQSPRYKVAKRGQDVALRCDPISGHVSLFWYQQALGQGPEFLTYFQNEAQLDKSGLPSDRFFAERPEGSVSTLKIQRTQQEDSAVYLCASSQTSGGGNEQFFGPGTRLTVL.

The chain has TRBV28 and TRBJ2-1; D is ambiguous. The CDR3 is made up of 12 amino acids. The V end lost 0 bases, the J end lost 7 bases, and 4 bases lay between the germline ends. CDR1 is MDHEN, CDR2 SYDVKM, per germline. The CDR3 is CASSLWQNEQFF. As DNA, the CDR3 is TGTGCCAGCAGTTTATGGCAGAATGAGCAGTTCTTC.

The rearrangement links TRBV5-1 to TRBJ1-1, with no clear D. The germline V gene has CDR1 SGHRS and CDR2 YFSETQ. Trimming removed 0 bases at V and 2 bases at J, with 14 bases between. The CDR3 is made up of 16 amino acids. For the CDR3, the DNA is TGCGCCAGCAGCTTGGATGGGCCGTCGGTTAACACTGAAGCTTTCTTT. Amino acid sequence: CASSLDGPSVNTEAFF.

This chain uses TRBV9 with TRBJ2-1, with 8 bases that match TRBD1. Germline V gene data show CDR1 as SGDLS and CDR2 as YYNGEE. Trimming took 0 bases from V and 4 from J; bases not matched to a gene: 6. This CDR3 is built from 16 residues. CDR3 amino acids: CASSVVGDRQYNEQFF. The CDR3 DNA reads TGTGCCAGCAGCGTAGTCGGGGACAGGCAATACAATGAGCAGTTCTTC.

The J gene is TRBJ2-1, the V gene TRBV7-2; D might be TRBD1 (6 bases). The V end was cut by 5 bases, the J end by 6 bases, with 17 bases between. The CDR3 loop spans 15 amino acids. CDR1 and CDR2 (germline): SGHTA, FQGNSA. CDR3 DNA: TGTGCCAGCAGCATAAACAGGGCATGGGGCAATGAGCAGTTCTTC. It specifies CASSINRAWGNEQFF.

V and J are TRBV11-3 and TRBJ1-1; D is undetermined. The CDR3 has 14 amino acids. Looked up from germline, CDR1 is SGHNT and CDR2 is YENEEA. Trimming left V 6 bases short and J 2 bases short, with 13 bases between. CDR3 in amino acids: CASSLNQVNTEAFF. The DNA of the CDR3 is TGTGCCAGCAGTTTAAACCAGGTAAACACTGAAGCTTTCTTT.

This rearrangement joins TRBV6-5 to TRBJ1-1, with a tentative D call TRBD1 (6 bases). The V and J ends lost 2 bases and 6 bases respectively, with 16 bases between them. Germline lookup yields CDR1 MNHEY and CDR2 SVGAGI. The CDR3 sequence is 15 residues long. This chain's CDR3 is CASSYGQGLKAEAFF. As DNA, the CDR3 is TGTGCCAGCAGTTACGGGCAGGGGTTGAAGGCTGAAGCTTTCTTT.

The chain is built from TRBV13 and TRBJ2-5, with 9 bases that match TRBD1. The CDR3 has 16 residues. Germline CDR1 reads PRHDT; CDR2 reads FYEKMQ (reference sequence). Germline trimming cut 5 bases from V and 4 bases from J; bases unmatched to any gene: 11. This CDR3 is CASSRSRDRARETQYF. The CDR3 DNA is TGTGCCAGCAGCAGAAGCCGGGACAGGGCTCGAGAGACCCAGTACTTC.

On this clone: This may be a read error, as it is one base from a much larger clone. The chain uses TRBV7-3 and TRBJ2-2; TRBD2 is a possible D gene (6 bases). The CDR3 is made up of 14 amino acids. Germline V gene lookup returns CDR1 SGHTA and CDR2 FQGTGA. V was clipped by 5 bases and J by 3 bases, with 10 bases between them. The CDR3 loop reads CASSPPGDTGELFF. DNA for the CDR3: TGTGCCAGCAGCCCCCCGGGGGACACCGGGGAGCTGTTTTTT.

This chain joins TRBV9 and TRBJ1-2; D is possibly TRBD1 (6 bases). The CDR3 runs to 14 residues. Germline loops: CDR1 SGDLS, CDR2 YYNGEE. V lost 4 bases and J 4 bases, leaving 14 bases between the germline ends. The CDR3 DNA is TGTGCCAGCAGCCCCCTGGGGGGGGCCTATGGCTACACCTTC. This gives the protein CASSPLGGAYGYTF.

CDR3 in amino acids: CASSGGTGDGYTF. The CDR3 nucleotides are TGTGCCAGCAGCGGAGGGACAGGGGATGGCTACACCTTC. V usage is TRBV7-9 and J usage is TRBJ1-2, with TRBD1 identical over 10 bases. The CDR3 loop spans 13 amino acids. Germline V gene data show CDR1 as SEHNR and CDR2 as FQNEAQ (reference sequence). V gave up 5 bases and J gave up 6 bases; unmatched junction bases: 3.

The gene calls are TRBV18 and TRBJ2-1, with 11 bases fitting TRBD2. In germline, CDR1 is KGHSH, CDR2 LQKENI. With V trimmed by 5 bases and J by 4 bases, 7 bases remained unmatched. The CDR3 is made up of 16 amino acids. This CDR3 reads CASSISGRAAYNEQFF. CDR3 in DNA: TGTGCCAGCTCAATTAGCGGGAGGGCCGCTTACAATGAGCAGTTCTTC.

The J gene is TRBJ1-3, the V gene TRBV9; a possible D gene is TRBD1 (6 bases). Trimming stripped 2 bases from V and 3 bases from J, with 18 bases between. The CDR3 is 17 amino acids. Looked up from germline, CDR1 is SGDLS and CDR2 is YYNGEE. CDR3 bases: TGTGCCAGCAGCGTGAACCGGGACATCATGGGTGGAAACACCATATATTTT. It encodes CASSVNRDIMGGNTIYF.

Regarding this clone: Mismatch with germline at one junction end may stem from a read error. The J gene is TRBJ2-7, the V gene TRBV29-1; D is perhaps TRBD2 (7 bases). This CDR3 region has 14 residues. CDR1 is SQVTM, CDR2 ANQGSEA, per germline. The CDR3 DNA reads TGCAGCGTCGAAGGGGGGGAAGCAGTCTACGAGCAGTACTTC. It yields the protein CSVEGGEAVYEQYF.

This clone was seen a single time. This rearrangement joins TRBV5-8 to TRBJ2-7; D uncertain. This CDR3 region has 14 residues. Per germline, CDR1 SGHTS and CDR2 YDEGEE. Trimming removed 0 bases at V and 3 bases at J, with 10 bases between. CDR3 amino acids: CASSLESIRYEQYF. Written as DNA, the CDR3 is TGTGCCAGCAGCTTGGAGAGCATTCGCTACGAGCAGTACTTC.

The genes are TRBV18 and TRBJ1-1; maybe TRBD1 (6 bases). Germline lookup yields CDR1 KGHSH and CDR2 LQKENI. The CDR3 sequence is 13 residues long. The V end was cut by 9 bases, the J end by 0 bases, with 11 bases between. CDR3 in amino acids: CASLQGMNTEAFF. The CDR3 DNA follows: TGTGCCAGTCTTCAGGGGATGAACACTGAAGCTTTCTTT.

V and J are TRBV3-1 (or the pseudogene TRBV3-2) and TRBJ2-6; TRBD2 matches at 7 bases. J lost 2 bases, V lost 1 base, and 2 bases had no gene match. Germline V gives CDR1 LGHDT, CDR2 YNNKEL (reference sequence). CDR3 length equals 16 residues. CDR3 loop: CASSQVGGAGANVLTF. As DNA, the CDR3 is TGTGCCAGCAGCCAAGTGGGAGGGGCTGGGGCCAACGTCCTGACTTTC.

The chain employs TRBV7-8 and TRBJ1-2; TRBD1 agrees at 8 bases. This CDR3 is built from 13 residues. Germline V gene data show CDR1 as SGHVS and CDR2 as FQNEAQ. Trimming took 5 bases from V and 7 from J; bases not matched to a gene: 6. CDR3 residues: CASSATGALGYTF. The CDR3 DNA follows: TGTGCCAGCAGCGCGACAGGGGCTCTTGGCTACACCTTC. The variable domain in full, with the rest retrieved from reference TRBV7-8 and TRBJ1-2, is GAGVSQSPRYKVAKRGQDVALRCDPISGHVSLFWYQQALGQGPEFLTYFQNEAQLDKSGLPSDRFFAERPEGSVSTLKIQRTQQEDSAVYLCASSATGALGYTFGSGTRLTVV.

The rearrangement joins TRBV9 to TRBJ2-5, with TRBD2 matching over 12 bases. Germline values: CDR1 SGDLS, CDR2 YYNGEE. The CDR3 runs to 16 residues. V lost 0 bases and J lost 4; bases outside the gene matches: 4. This CDR3 reads CASSVATSGGRETQYF. The CDR3 nucleotides read TGTGCCAGCAGCGTAGCTACTAGCGGGGGGCGAGAGACCCAGTACTTC. Full variable domain (remainder filled in from reference TRBV9 and TRBJ2-5): DSGVTQTPKHLITATGQRVTLRCSPRSGDLSVYWYQQSLDQGLQFLIQYYNGEERAKGNILERFSAQQFPDLHSELNLSSLELGDSALYFCASSVATSGGRETQYFGPGTRLLVL.

The chain carries TRBV5-1 and TRBJ2-5; tentative D call: TRBD1 (6 bases). Trimming shortened V by 0 bases and J by 5 bases, and 20 bases separated the two germline ends. The CDR3 runs to 17 residues. Germline-derived CDR1 and CDR2 are SGHRS and YFSETQ. The CDR3 DNA is TGCGCCAGCAGCTTGGGAGCGAGTAGGGGGATAGGGGAGACCCAGTACTTC. It encodes CASSLGASRGIGETQYF.

The chain carries TRBV6-5 and TRBJ1-1; unclear D gene. This CDR3 contains 11 residues. V shed 10 bases and J shed 0 bases, with 6 bases lying between them. Germline V lookup: CDR1 MNHEY, CDR2 SVGAGI. Here the CDR3 reads CATRMNTEAFF. The CDR3 region has the DNA TGTGCCACTCGTATGAACACTGAAGCTTTCTTT.

This clone was detected only once. One junction end disagrees with the germline gene, perhaps due to a read error. This chain connects TRBV19 to TRBJ2-7; 9 nucleotides agree with TRBD1. The CDR3 contains 15 residues. From germline, CDR1 is LNHDA and CDR2 SQIVND (reference sequence). The CDR3 region is CASSIVGTGPYGQYF. DNA of the CDR3: TGTGCCAGTAGTATAGTTGGGACAGGGCCCTACGGGCAGTACTTC.

The chain joins TRBV2 to TRBJ1-5; no clear D gene. Germline CDR1 reads SNHLY; CDR2 reads FYNNEI. V was shortened by 2 bases and J by 5 bases, with 13 bases between the two germline ends. The CDR3 length is 15 residues. The CDR3 bases are TGTGCCAGCAGTGAACAGGCCTACGGGGATCAGCCCCAGCATTTT. Protein: CASSEQAYGDQPQHF.

The V call is TRBV3-1 (or the pseudogene TRBV3-2), the J call TRBJ1-2, with 7 bases fitting TRBD1. CDR1 LGHDT and CDR2 YNNKEL come from the germline V gene (reference sequence). This CDR3 comprises 18 residues. Unmatched junction bases numbered 12, after V lost 2 bases and J lost 0 bases. CDR3 DNA sequence: TGTGCCAGCAGCCAAAACCCTATACGGACAGGCGCTAACTATGGCTACACCTTC. Its translation: CASSQNPIRTGANYGYTF.

The rearrangement uses TRBV3-1 (or the pseudogene TRBV3-2) and TRBJ2-7, with 9 bases that match TRBD2. CDR1 and CDR2 (germline): LGHDT, YNNKEL (reference sequence). After removal of 1 base from V and 6 bases from J, the junction contained 10 bases not matched to a gene. The CDR3 covers 16 residues. CDR3 sequence reads: CASSQGGGGATLEQYF. The CDR3 nucleotides read TGTGCCAGCAGCCAAGGAGGCGGGGGGGCGACTCTCGAGCAGTACTTC.